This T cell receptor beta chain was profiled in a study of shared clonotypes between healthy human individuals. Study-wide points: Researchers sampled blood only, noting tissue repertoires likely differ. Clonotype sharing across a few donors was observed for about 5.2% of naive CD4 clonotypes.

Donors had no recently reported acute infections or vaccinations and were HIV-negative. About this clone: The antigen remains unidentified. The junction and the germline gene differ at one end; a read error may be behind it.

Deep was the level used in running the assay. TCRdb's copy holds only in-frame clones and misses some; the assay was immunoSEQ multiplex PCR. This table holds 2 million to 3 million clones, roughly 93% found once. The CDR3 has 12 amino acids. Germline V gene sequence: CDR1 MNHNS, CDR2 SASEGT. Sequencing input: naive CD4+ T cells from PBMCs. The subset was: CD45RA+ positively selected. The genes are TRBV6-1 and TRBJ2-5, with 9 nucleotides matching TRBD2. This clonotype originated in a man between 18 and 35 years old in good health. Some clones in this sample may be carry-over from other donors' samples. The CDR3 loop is CASSSISSGNNF. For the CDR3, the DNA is TGTGCCAGCAGTAGTATCTCTAGCGGGAATAACTTC.